This T cell receptor (beta chain) is drawn from a study of control samples from healthy donors and cancer patients. Profiled with immunoSEQ multiplex PCR; TCRdb holds only in-frame clones, not every one. The sample lists tens of thousands of clones; roughly nine tenths were seen once. Germline V gives CDR1 MNHEY, CDR2 SMNVEV (reference sequence). The CDR3 has 16 residues. The V end was cut by 7 bases, the J end by 3 bases, with 16 bases between. The sample comprised blood. The source is a woman in her sixties in good health. The gene calls are TRBV27 and TRBJ2-6; D assignment may be TRBD1 or TRBD2 (6 bases each). DNA of the CDR3: TGTGCCAGCACCCCGAGGGGGGCGCTTGGGGCCAACGTCCTGACTTTC. The encoded protein is CASTPRGALGANVLTF. Supplemented by reference TRBV27 and TRBJ2-6, the full variable domain reads EAQVTQNPRYLITVTGKKLTVTCSQNMNHEYMSWYRQDPGLGLRQIYYSMNVEVTDKGDVPEGYKVSRKEKRNFPLILESPSPNQTSLYFCASTPRGALGANVLTFGAGSRLTVL.